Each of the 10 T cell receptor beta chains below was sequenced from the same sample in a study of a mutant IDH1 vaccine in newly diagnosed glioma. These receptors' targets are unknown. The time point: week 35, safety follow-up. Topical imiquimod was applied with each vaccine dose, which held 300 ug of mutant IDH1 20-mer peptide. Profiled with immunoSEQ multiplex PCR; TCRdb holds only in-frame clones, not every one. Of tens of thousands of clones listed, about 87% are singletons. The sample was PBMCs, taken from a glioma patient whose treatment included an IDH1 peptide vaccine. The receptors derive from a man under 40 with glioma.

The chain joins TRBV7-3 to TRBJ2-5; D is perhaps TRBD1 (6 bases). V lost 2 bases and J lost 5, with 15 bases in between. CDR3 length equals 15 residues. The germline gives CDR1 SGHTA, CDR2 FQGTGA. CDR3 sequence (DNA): TGTGCCAGCAGCTTACGACCCAATCAGGGGGAGACCCAGTACTTC. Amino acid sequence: CASSLRPNQGETQYF. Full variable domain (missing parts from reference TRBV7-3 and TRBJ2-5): GAGVSQTPSNKVTEKGKYVELRCDPISGHTALYWYRQSLGQGPEFLIYFQGTGAADDSGLPNDRFFAVRPEGSVSTLKIQRTERGDSAVYLCASSLRPNQGETQYFGPGTRLLVL.

The CDR3 DNA sequence: TGTGCCAGCAGCGTAAGGGTGAGAGCAGATACGCAGTATTTT. Its protein product is CASSVRVRADTQYF. The genes are TRBV7-2 and TRBJ2-3; D gene uncertain. Between the trimmed V and J ends, which lost 5 bases and 4 bases, there was a span of 13 bases. This CDR3 has 14 amino acids. Germline CDR1 SGHTA, CDR2 FQGNSA.

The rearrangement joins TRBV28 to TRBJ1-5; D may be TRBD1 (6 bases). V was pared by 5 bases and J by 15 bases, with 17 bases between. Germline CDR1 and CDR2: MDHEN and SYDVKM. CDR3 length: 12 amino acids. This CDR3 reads CASSPLTGIPHF. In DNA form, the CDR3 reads TGTGCCAGCAGTCCACTCACAGGGATTCCGCATTTT.

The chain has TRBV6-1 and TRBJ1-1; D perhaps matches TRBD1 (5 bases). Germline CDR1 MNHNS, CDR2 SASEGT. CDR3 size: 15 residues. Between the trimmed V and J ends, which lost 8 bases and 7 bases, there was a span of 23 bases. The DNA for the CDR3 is TGTGCCAGCGGAGACCAAGGGGCAGTCCAGGATGAAGCTTTCTTT. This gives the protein CASGDQGAVQDEAFF.

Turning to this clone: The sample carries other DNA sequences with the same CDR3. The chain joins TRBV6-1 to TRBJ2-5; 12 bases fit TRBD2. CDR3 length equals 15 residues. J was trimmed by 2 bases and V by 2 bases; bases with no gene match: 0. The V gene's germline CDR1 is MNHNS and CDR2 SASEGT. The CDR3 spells CASSELAGGQETQYF. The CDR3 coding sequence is TGTGCCAGCAGTGAACTAGCGGGGGGGCAAGAGACCCAGTACTTC.

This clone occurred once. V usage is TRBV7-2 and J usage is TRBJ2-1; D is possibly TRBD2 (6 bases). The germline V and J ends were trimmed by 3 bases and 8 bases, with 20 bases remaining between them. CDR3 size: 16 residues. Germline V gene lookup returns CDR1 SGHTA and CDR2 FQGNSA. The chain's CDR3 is CASSLGGDSGLDEQFF. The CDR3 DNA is TGTGCCAGCAGCTTGGGGGGAGACAGTGGCCTAGATGAGCAGTTCTTC.

CDR3 loop: CASSLGRGQETQYF. CDR3 sequence (DNA): TGCGCCAGCAGCTTGGGCAGGGGTCAAGAGACCCAGTACTTC. V is TRBV5-1 and J is TRBJ2-5, with a weak D call TRBD1 (6 bases). The germline V gene has CDR1 SGHRS and CDR2 YFSETQ. V lost 0 bases, J lost 2 bases, and 8 bases lay in between. The CDR3 has 14 residues.

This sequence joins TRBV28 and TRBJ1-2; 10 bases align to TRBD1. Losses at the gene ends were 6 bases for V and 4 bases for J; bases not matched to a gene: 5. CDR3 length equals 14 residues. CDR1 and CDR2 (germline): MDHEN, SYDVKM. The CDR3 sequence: CASRGTGAGYGYTF. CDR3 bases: TGTGCCAGCAGGGGGACAGGGGCGGGCTATGGCTACACCTTC.

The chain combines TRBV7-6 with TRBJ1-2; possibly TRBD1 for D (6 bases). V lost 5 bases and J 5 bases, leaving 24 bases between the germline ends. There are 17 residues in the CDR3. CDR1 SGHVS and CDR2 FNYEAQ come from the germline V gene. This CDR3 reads CASSLHPRGAGVYGYTF. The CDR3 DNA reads TGTGCCAGCAGCCTACATCCTCGGGGGGCTGGGGTGTATGGCTACACCTTC.

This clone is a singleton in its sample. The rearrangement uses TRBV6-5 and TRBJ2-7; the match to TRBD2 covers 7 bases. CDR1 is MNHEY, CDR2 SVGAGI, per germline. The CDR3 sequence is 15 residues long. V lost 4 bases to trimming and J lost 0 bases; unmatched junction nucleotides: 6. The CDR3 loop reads CASSFKGRGSYEQYF. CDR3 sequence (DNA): TGTGCCAGCAGTTTTAAAGGGAGGGGCTCCTACGAGCAGTACTTC.